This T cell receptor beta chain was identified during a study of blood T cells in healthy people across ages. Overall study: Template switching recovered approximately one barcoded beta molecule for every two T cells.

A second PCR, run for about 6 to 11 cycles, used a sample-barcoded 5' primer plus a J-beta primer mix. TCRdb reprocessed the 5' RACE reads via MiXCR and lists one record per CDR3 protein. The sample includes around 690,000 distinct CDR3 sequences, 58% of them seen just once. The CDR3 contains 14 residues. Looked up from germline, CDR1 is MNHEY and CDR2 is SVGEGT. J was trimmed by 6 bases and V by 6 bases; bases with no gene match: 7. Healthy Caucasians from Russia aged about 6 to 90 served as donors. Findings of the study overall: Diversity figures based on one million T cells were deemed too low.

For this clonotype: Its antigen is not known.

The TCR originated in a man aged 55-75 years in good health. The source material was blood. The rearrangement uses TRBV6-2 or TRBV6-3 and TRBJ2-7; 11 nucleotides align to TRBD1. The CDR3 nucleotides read TGTGCCAGCAGCCAGGACAGGGGGCGGTTCGAGCAGTACTTC. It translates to CASSQDRGRFEQYF.